This T cell receptor beta chain emerged from a study of CD8 T cells in Susac syndrome. From blood CD8+ and CD4+ T cells, the TCR beta chain was sequenced. TEMRA cells were FACS-enriched and CD8+ and CD4+ T cells negatively isolated. Findings and caveats of the study: Only a relatively small number of individuals were included in the TCR sequencing and HLA analysis.

Trimming cost V 5 bases and J 6 bases, with 10 bases left between them. This CDR3 has 12 residues. Germline CDR1 is MNHEY and CDR2 is SVGAGI. An input of roughly 0.5 to 1 ug of RNA was subjected to reverse transcription using random hexamers. Coverage of TCR beta CDR3 amplification by immunoSEQ multiplex PCR extended to 54 Vbeta and 13 Jbeta. TCRdb used MiXCR to reprocess the immunoSEQ multiplex PCR reads, holding one entry per CDR3 protein. Among approximately 170,000 distinct CDR3 sequences listed, around 94% were seen once. About this clonotype: Its antigen is undetermined.

The origin of this receptor is a human donor with multiple sclerosis. The source material was CD4+ T cells from PBMCs. V is TRBV6-5 and J is TRBJ1-2; D is ambiguous. CDR3 coding DNA: TGTGCCAGCAGTGATTCCTATGATGGCTACACCTTC. This sequence encodes CASSDSYDGYTF.